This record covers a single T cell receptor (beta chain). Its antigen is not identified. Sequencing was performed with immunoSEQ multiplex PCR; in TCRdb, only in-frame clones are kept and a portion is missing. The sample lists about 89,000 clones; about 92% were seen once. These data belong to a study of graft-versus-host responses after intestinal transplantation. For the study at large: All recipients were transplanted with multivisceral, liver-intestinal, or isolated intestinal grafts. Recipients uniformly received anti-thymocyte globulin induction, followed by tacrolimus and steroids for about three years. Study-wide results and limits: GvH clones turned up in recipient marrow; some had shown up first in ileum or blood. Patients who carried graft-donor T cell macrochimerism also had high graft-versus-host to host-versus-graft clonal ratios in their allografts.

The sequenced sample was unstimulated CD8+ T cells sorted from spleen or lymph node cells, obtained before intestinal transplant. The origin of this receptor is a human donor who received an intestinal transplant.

In nucleotides, the CDR3 is TGTGCCAGCAGCTTAGAGACAGGGCGGGATCAGCCCCAGCATTTT. Its protein product is CASSLETGRDQPQHF. The rearrangement joins TRBV7-8 to TRBJ1-5, with TRBD1 identical over 7 bases. The CDR3 totals 15 residues. The ends lost 1 base at V and 5 bases at J; junction bases unmatched: 5. Germline V lookup: CDR1 SGHVS, CDR2 FQNEAQ.